This T cell receptor (beta chain) was identified during a study of Graves' ophthalmopathy and Graves' hyperthyroidism. Turning to the study itself: Stable hyperthyroidism meant no progression to ophthalmopathy within 18 months of follow-up.

As to this clonotype: Its specificity is unknown. This may come from a read error, since a much larger clone is one base off.

Points from the study as a whole: The model's prediction of ophthalmopathy progression had approximately 67% sensitivity and less than 75% specificity.

V shed 6 bases, J shed 4 bases, and the junction held 8 bases outside the gene matches. There are 15 residues in the CDR3. The germline V gene has CDR1 SNHLY and CDR2 FYNNEI. RNA transcripts provided the template for amplifying TCR beta CDR3 regions. First-round RT-PCR relied on HTBI primers, and a second-round multiplex PCR came next. TCRdb fed the multiplex PCR reads into MiXCR, producing one record per CDR3 protein. The sample consists of approximately 540,000 distinct CDR3 sequences, 35% to 40% of them appearing once. Eligible hyperthyroidism cases comprised new diagnoses of under 2 months' duration in individuals aged 18 to 65. Pregnant or lactating patients and those with other autoimmune diseases or uncontrolled infections were excluded.

The source is an adult man with Graves' hyperthyroidism. The sequenced material came from peripheral blood or thyroid tissue (not recorded which). V and J are TRBV2 and TRBJ1-2; 10 positions agree with TRBD1. The CDR3, as DNA: TGTGCCAGCAGCGTATTAGGACAGGGGGTCTATGGCTACACCTTC. Amino acid sequence: CASSVLGQGVYGYTF. Variable domain in full (rest from reference TRBV2 and TRBJ1-2): EPEVTQTPSHQVTQMGQEVILRCVPISNHLYFYWYRQILGQKVEFLVSFYNNEISEKSEIFDDQFSVERPDGSNFTLKIRSTKLEDSAMYFCASSVLGQGVYGYTFGSGTRLTVV.